A single sample is the source of the 32 T cell receptor beta chains below, sequenced in a study of post-analysis software for immune sequencing data. Sequencing libraries made from TCR beta cDNA carried unique molecular identifiers. TCRdb itself ran the PCR reads through MiXCR, one entry per CDR3 protein. The table lists 450,000 to 650,000 distinct CDR3 sequences, around 47% of them singletons. Study findings and constraints: Roughly 5 TRBV segments were significantly more frequent in patients than in controls. TRBV5-6, TRBV5-1 and TRBV20-1 were among these segments.

Which antigens these TCRs recognize remains unknown. Sequencing input: blood. These receptor sequences come from a girl aged 10 to 17 with multiple sclerosis.

V is TRBV12-3 or TRBV12-4 and J is TRBJ1-1, with a weak D call TRBD1 (5 bases). V was shortened by 4 bases and J by 0 bases, with 18 bases between the two germline ends. The CDR3 contains 17 residues. Here the CDR3 DNA reads TGTGCCAGCAGTTCCTCCCTCGAGCGGGGGATGAACACTGAAGCTTTCTTT. Encoded protein: CASSSSLERGMNTEAFF.

This clonotype was detected ten times or more. The J gene is TRBJ2-3, the V gene TRBV20-1, with D possibly matching TRBD1 (6 bases). The CDR3 has 14 residues. Trimming left V 6 bases short and J 2 bases short, with 15 bases between. Germline lookup yields CDR1 DFQATT and CDR2 SNEGSKA (reference sequence). CDR3 DNA: TGCAGTGCCAAGAGGGGGACCTACACAGATACGCAGTATTTT. Translating it yields CSAKRGTYTDTQYF.

This clonotype has a single count. The junction shows a germline mismatch at one end, possibly a read error. In nucleotides, the CDR3 is TGTGCCAGCAGCCTAGCGATGCCCTCGCCGGCGGGGACCCAGTACTTC. Protein product: CASSLAMPSPAGTQYF. The V gene is TRBV7-9, the J gene TRBJ2-5; D might be TRBD2 (6 bases). The length of the CDR3 is 16 residues. Germline CDR1 and CDR2: SEHNR and FQNEAQ (reference sequence).

J is TRBJ2-7 and V is TRBV6-5; the D gene is possibly TRBD2 (5 bases). Trimming took off 6 bases at V and 0 bases at J, with 15 bases between the two ends. CDR1 and CDR2 (germline): MNHEY, SVGAGI. The CDR3 extends over 15 amino acids. The DNA of the CDR3 is TGTGCCAGCAGGCTTTATAAAGGGAGCTCCTACGAGCAGTACTTC. Encoded protein: CASRLYKGSSYEQYF.

The V and J genes are TRBV20-1 and TRBJ2-7; TRBD2 is a possible D gene (5 bases). The DNA end is a closer match to TRBJ2-5, so the J assignment may be wrong. Germline V CDR1 and CDR2: DFQATT, SNEGSKA (reference sequence). The CDR3 runs 12 residues. The CDR3 DNA follows: TGCAGTGCCGCGTTTCGGAGGGAGACCCAGTACTTC. This encodes CSAAFRRETQYF.

The chain combines TRBV7-2 with TRBJ1-1; D might be TRBD1 (6 bases). CDR1 SGHTA and CDR2 FQGNSA come from the germline V gene. There are 13 residues in the CDR3. The V end lost 5 bases, the J end lost 10 bases, and 17 bases lay between the germline ends. DNA of the CDR3: TGTGCCAGCAGCGACGTAGGGGGAGGGCGAGCTTTCTTT. Encoded protein: CASSDVGGGRAFF. The full variable domain, in which reference TRBV7-2 and TRBJ1-1 provide the parts outside the CDR3, is GAGVSQSPSNKVTEKGKDVELRCDPISGHTALYWYRQSLGQGLEFLIYFQGNSAPDKSGLPSDRFSAERTGGSVSTLTIQRTQQEDSAVYLCASSDVGGGRAFFGQGTRLTVV.

This clonotype occurred a few times. The chain is built from TRBV3-1 and TRBJ2-1; D gene ambiguous. The CDR3 is 15 amino acids. Germline assignment: CDR1 LGHDT and CDR2 YNNKEL (reference sequence). V was pared by 0 bases and J by 13 bases, with 19 bases between. This CDR3 reads CASSQDPLVGETQFF. Here the CDR3 DNA reads TGTGCCAGCAGCCAAGATCCATTAGTCGGAGAGACCCAGTTCTTC.

This chain links TRBV12-3 or TRBV12-4 with TRBJ2-5; D is possibly TRBD1 (5 bases). V lost 2 bases and J lost 4, with 17 bases in between. The CDR3 is made up of 16 amino acids. The CDR3 DNA follows: TGTGCCAGCAGTTTATTTACCTCAGGGAATGGAGAGACCCAGTACTTC. Amino acid sequence: CASSLFTSGNGETQYF.

V gene TRBV15 combines with J gene TRBJ2-7; 10 bases match TRBD1. This CDR3 has 17 residues. Germline lookup yields CDR1 LNHNV and CDR2 YYDKDF (reference sequence). After removal of 3 bases from V and 4 bases from J, the junction contained 12 bases not matched to a gene. The CDR3 nucleotides read TGTGCCACCAGCAGTAAAACCCGGGACAGGGGATTGTACGAGCAGTACTTC. Its protein product is CATSSKTRDRGLYEQYF.

This clonotype was seen a handful of times. The J gene is TRBJ2-3, the V gene TRBV29-1; possibly TRBD2 for D (6 bases). V shed 0 bases and J shed 2 bases, with 9 bases lying between them. The CDR3 sequence is 14 residues long. Germline V lookup: CDR1 SQVTM, CDR2 ANQGSEA. DNA for the CDR3: TGCAGCGTTGAAGACGGCGGGGCCACAGATACGCAGTATTTT. Protein product: CSVEDGGATDTQYF.

This rearrangement joins TRBV6-5 to TRBJ2-4; 13 bases match TRBD2. The DNA end favors TRBJ2-7, so the J call may be wrong. The germline V gene encodes CDR1 MNHEY and CDR2 SVGAGI. CDR3 size: 14 residues. CDR3 in amino acids: CASSTGLAGDEQYF. The DNA for the CDR3 is TGTGCCAGCAGTACCGGACTAGCGGGAGACGAGCAGTACTTC.

Only a few counts were recorded for this clonotype. The chain combines TRBV7-3 with TRBJ2-1; TRBD2 agrees at 8 bases. This CDR3 has 15 amino acids. Unmatched junction bases numbered 4, after V lost 2 bases and J lost 4 bases. CDR1 is SGHTA, CDR2 FQGTGA, per germline. CDR3 sequence (DNA): TGTGCCAGCAGCTTACGCGGGGGGAAATACAATGAGCAGTTCTTC. Its protein product is CASSLRGGKYNEQFF.

As for this clonotype: This CDR3 is missing its conserved last phenylalanine or tryptophan, likely due to a read error. This rearrangement joins TRBV29-1 to TRBJ2-1; 10 bases agree with TRBD1. Germline lookup yields CDR1 SQVTM and CDR2 ANQGSEA. J was trimmed by 7 bases and V by 4 bases; bases with no gene match: 4. This CDR3 is 13 amino acids long. The CDR3 protein is CSVADRGANEQFL. The CDR3, as DNA: TGCAGCGTTGCGGACAGGGGGGCGAATGAGCAGTTCCTC.

J is TRBJ1-4 and V is TRBV12-3 or TRBV12-4; D ambiguous. V was cut by 4 bases and J by 7 bases, with 7 bases left in between. This CDR3 spans 12 amino acids. CDR3 in amino acids: CASSSGGEKLFF. In DNA, the CDR3 is TGTGCCAGCAGTTCCGGTGGTGAAAAACTGTTTTTT.

This rearrangement joins TRBV2 to TRBJ2-5; no clear D gene. The end of the DNA is better explained by TRBJ2-1, so the J call may be wrong. The CDR3 has 14 residues. The V gene's germline CDR1 is SNHLY and CDR2 FYNNEI. The CDR3 here is CASSEVDTQETQFF. The CDR3 DNA sequence: TGTGCCAGCAGTGAAGTCGACACCCAAGAGACCCAGTTCTTC.

The chain joins TRBV18 to TRBJ2-4; 7 nucleotides line up with TRBD1. This CDR3 is 16 amino acids long. V gave up 2 bases and J gave up 0 bases; unmatched junction bases: 4. CDR1 and CDR2 (germline): KGHSH, LQKENI. CDR3 amino acids: CASSPWDSLAKNIQYF. The CDR3 nucleotides read TGTGCCAGCTCACCATGGGACAGCCTAGCCAAAAACATTCAGTACTTC. The whole variable domain, filled in from reference TRBV18 and TRBJ2-4, reads NAGVMQNPRHLVRRRGQEARLRCSPMKGHSHVYWYRQLPEEGLKFMVYLQKENIIDESGMPKERFSAEFPKEGPSILRIQQVVRGDSAAYFCASSPWDSLAKNIQYFGAGTRLSVL.

This clonotype was detected a few times. The genes are TRBV10-2 and TRBJ2-6; the D gene is possibly TRBD1 (6 bases). Trimming left V 3 bases short and J 2 bases short, with 8 bases between. Germline lookup yields CDR1 WSHSY and CDR2 SAAADI. The CDR3 extends over 15 amino acids. CDR3 loop: CASSDRGAGANVLTF. In DNA form, the CDR3 reads TGCGCCAGCAGTGACAGGGGAGCTGGGGCCAACGTCCTGACTTTC.

In its sample, this clonotype was seen a few times. The rearrangement uses TRBV7-2 and TRBJ1-4; maybe TRBD1 (5 bases). The V end lost 5 bases, the J end lost 7 bases, and 17 bases lay between the germline ends. Germline-derived CDR1 and CDR2 are SGHTA and FQGNSA. There are 15 residues in the CDR3. The CDR3 nucleotides are TGTGCCAGCAGCGCCCCACCGCCCGGGGGTGAAAAACTGTTTTTT. Its protein product is CASSAPPPGGEKLFF.

Only a few counts were recorded for this clonotype. The rearrangement uses TRBV13 and TRBJ2-7; a possible D gene is TRBD2 (6 bases). The CDR3 runs 14 residues. Germline values: CDR1 PRHDT, CDR2 FYEKMQ (reference sequence). Trimming left V 4 bases short and J 5 bases short, with 15 bases between. The CDR3 protein is CASSSALEGDEQYF. CDR3 DNA: TGTGCCAGCAGCTCGGCATTGGAGGGTGACGAGCAGTACTTC.

The chain is built from TRBV6-5 and TRBJ1-6; D remains ambiguous. The germline CDR1 and CDR2 sequences are MNHEY and SVGAGI. This CDR3 is built from 16 residues. Between the trimmed V and J ends, which lost 2 bases and 9 bases, there was a span of 17 bases. CDR3 coding DNA: TGTGCCAGCAGTTACGTCACTGTCCTAAATGGTTCACCCCTCCACTTT. Translating it yields CASSYVTVLNGSPLHF.

This clonotype was counted a few times. J is TRBJ2-3 and V is TRBV5-1; 7 bases map to TRBD1. V trimming: 0 bases; J trimming: 3 bases; junction bases outside the gene matches: 10. The germline V gene encodes CDR1 SGHRS and CDR2 YFSETQ. The CDR3 extends over 17 amino acids. The CDR3 nucleotides read TGCGCCAGCAGCTTGGACGCCAGGGGGATAGGTACAGATACGCAGTATTTT. Translation: CASSLDARGIGTDTQYF. The complete variable domain, with remaining parts taken from reference TRBV5-1 and TRBJ2-3, reads KAGVTQTPRYLIKTRGQQVTLSCSPISGHRSVSWYQQTPGQGLQFLFEYFSETQRNKGNFPGRFSGRQFSNSRSEMNVSTLELGDSALYLCASSLDARGIGTDTQYFGPGTRLTVL.

V gene TRBV12-3 or TRBV12-4 combines with J gene TRBJ2-5, with 8 bases that match TRBD2. The tail of the sequence fits TRBJ2-7 better, so the J call may be wrong. The CDR3 runs to 15 residues. The chain's CDR3 is CASSSSRGGRSEQYF. As DNA, the CDR3 is TGTGCCAGCAGTTCGTCACGGGGGGGCCGTAGCGAGCAGTACTTC.

This clonotype was counted ten times or more. V is TRBV7-9 and J is TRBJ1-1; tentative D call: TRBD1 (5 bases). The germline V gene encodes CDR1 SEHNR and CDR2 FQNEAQ (reference sequence). The CDR3 is made up of 14 amino acids. V was clipped by 5 bases and J by 5 bases, with 15 bases between them. CDR3: CASSPSGRATEAFF. Written as DNA, the CDR3 is TGTGCCAGCAGCCCCTCGGGGCGCGCAACTGAAGCTTTCTTT.

This clonotype occurred a few times. The chain is built from TRBV10-3 and TRBJ2-7; D may be TRBD1 or TRBD2 (6 bases each). Trimming left V 8 bases short and J 1 base short, with 12 bases between. CDR3 length: 13 residues. The germline CDR1 and CDR2 sequences are ENHRY and SYGVKD. CDR3 coding DNA: TGTGCCATCTCGGGGGCAGGGTCCTACGAGCAGTACTTC. Protein: CAISGAGSYEQYF.

V is TRBV7-9 and J is TRBJ2-1, with 10 nucleotides matching TRBD2. The CDR3 extends over 16 amino acids. V shed 5 bases, J shed 7 bases, and the junction held 11 bases outside the gene matches. CDR1 is SEHNR and CDR2 is FQNEAQ in the germline V gene (reference sequence). The CDR3 spells CASSPRAGGLINEQFF. The CDR3 bases are TGTGCCAGCAGCCCCCGAGCGGGAGGGCTAATAAATGAGCAGTTCTTC.

V is TRBV10-3 and J is TRBJ2-1; 7 positions agree with TRBD1. The ends lost 5 bases at V and 7 bases at J; junction bases unmatched: 11. The CDR3 is 15 residues long. CDR1 is ENHRY, CDR2 SYGVKD, per germline. The CDR3 coding sequence is TGTGCCATCAGTTCAGACAGGGCACAGGAGAATGAGCAGTTCTTC. This gives the protein CAISSDRAQENEQFF.

The chain is built from TRBV12-3 or TRBV12-4 and TRBJ1-2; the match to TRBD1 covers 7 bases. The CDR3 sequence is 13 residues long. Germline trimming cut 4 bases from V and 5 bases from J; bases unmatched to any gene: 4. In DNA form, the CDR3 reads TGTGCCAGCAGTTCTGACAGGGTATATGGCTACACCTTC. It yields the protein CASSSDRVYGYTF.

The V call is TRBV28, the J call TRBJ2-3; 7 nucleotides align to TRBD1. CDR3 length: 12 amino acids. Germline V CDR1 and CDR2: MDHEN, SYDVKM. The V gene end was trimmed by 3 bases and the J gene end by 10 bases; junction bases not matched to a gene: 4. As DNA, the CDR3 is TGTGCCAGCAGTTTCGAGGGGGCGTCGCAGTATTTT. Residues: CASSFEGASQYF.

In this sample, this clonotype turned up a few times. This chain joins TRBV11-1 and TRBJ2-7; the D call may be TRBD1 or TRBD2 (5 bases each). The V gene's germline CDR1 is SGHAT and CDR2 FQDESV (reference sequence). Trimming took 4 bases from V and 4 from J, leaving 38 bases between them. The CDR3 runs to 22 residues. CDR3 residues: CASSSRLRGTDSAPERSYEQYF. The DNA for the CDR3 is TGTGCCAGCAGCTCTCGATTGAGGGGTACGGACTCAGCCCCGGAACGATCTTACGAGCAGTACTTC.

The chain employs TRBV5-1 and TRBJ2-5, with a possible D match to TRBD1 (6 bases). The CDR3 length is 12 residues. V lost 5 bases, J lost 9 bases, and 14 bases lay in between. The germline gives CDR1 SGHRS, CDR2 YFSETQ. CDR3 bases: TGCGCCAGCAGGGACACAGGGAAGGCCCAGTACTTC. This sequence encodes CASRDTGKAQYF.

This clonotype was counted a few times. V and J are TRBV12-3 or TRBV12-4 and TRBJ1-6; D gene ambiguous. Trimming removed 4 bases at V and 7 bases at J, with 8 bases between. This CDR3 region has 13 residues. The CDR3 DNA follows: TGTGCCAGCAGTTCGGGAAGGAATTCACCCCTCCACTTT. This translates into CASSSGRNSPLHF.

This chain connects TRBV10-3 to TRBJ2-3; D unclear. This CDR3 comprises 15 residues. The germline CDR1 and CDR2 sequences are ENHRY and SYGVKD. V lost 7 bases and J lost 1, with 15 bases in between. CDR3 nucleotide sequence: TGTGCCATCAACGCTCGGGCCAGTGGCACAGATACGCAGTATTTT. Amino acid sequence: CAINARASGTDTQYF.